The 5 T cell receptor beta chains below come from one sample, sequenced in a study of CD8+CD57+ T cells in acquired aplastic anemia. Genomic DNA provided the template from which TCR beta VDJ and CDR3 profiles were obtained. TCRdb independently ran MiXCR on the reads; one entry per CDR3 protein. This sample has 150,000 to 200,000 distinct CDR3 sequences, with around 65% found just once. Specimen: sorted CD4+, CD8+, or CD8+CD57+ T cells (not recorded which) from PBMCs. Receptors originate from a human donor with severe aplastic anemia or a healthy control (not recorded which).

The chain links TRBV7-9 to TRBJ1-6, with 7 nucleotides matching TRBD1. In germline, CDR1 is SEHNR, CDR2 FQNEAQ (reference sequence). After removal of 5 bases from V and 9 bases from J, the junction contained 13 bases not matched to a gene. The CDR3 extends over 16 amino acids. CDR3 nucleotide sequence: TGTGCCAGCAGCAGATTTGGGGACAGCGCTAGTTCACCCCTCCACTTT. It translates to CASSRFGDSASSPLHF. Supplemented by reference TRBV7-9 and TRBJ1-6, the full variable domain reads DTGVSQNPRHKITKRGQNVTFRCDPISEHNRLYWYRQTLGQGPEFLTYFQNEAQLEKSRLLSDRFSAERPKGSFSTLEIQRTEQGDSAMYLCASSRFGDSASSPLHFGNGTRLTVT.

This clonotype is a singleton in its sample. This sequence joins TRBV7-3 and TRBJ2-7; 8 bases match TRBD2. Unmatched junction bases numbered 9, after V lost 2 bases and J lost 6 bases. CDR3 length: 15 amino acids. Per the germline V gene, CDR1 is SGHTA and CDR2 is FQGTGA. This CDR3 reads CASSLGGRLVGEQYF. In nucleotides, the CDR3 is TGTGCCAGCAGCTTAGGCGGGAGGTTAGTGGGCGAGCAGTACTTC.

This clonotype was seen just once. The V gene is TRBV7-3, the J gene TRBJ2-7; weak D call: TRBD2 (7 bases). This CDR3 has 17 residues. CDR1 and CDR2 (germline): SGHTA, FQGTGA. The germline V and J ends were trimmed by 5 bases and 0 bases, with 20 bases remaining between them. CDR3 sequence reads: CASSHNGGAPNSYEQYF. The CDR3 DNA sequence: TGTGCCAGCAGCCATAATGGGGGGGCCCCTAACTCCTACGAGCAGTACTTC.

V is TRBV19 and J is TRBJ2-2; no clear D. Trimming took 1 base from V and 4 from J, leaving 7 bases between them. There are 14 residues in the CDR3. The germline V gene encodes CDR1 LNHDA and CDR2 SQIVND (reference sequence). CDR3 sequence (DNA): TGTGCCAGTAGTATAGTATCTAGCACCGGGGAGCTGTTTTTT. Its protein product is CASSIVSSTGELFF.

This chain uses TRBV7-8 with TRBJ1-6; possible D gene TRBD1, 6 bases. The germline V gene encodes CDR1 SGHVS and CDR2 FQNEAQ. The CDR3 runs 15 residues. Trimming cost V 6 bases and J 12 bases, with 21 bases left between them. CDR3 DNA sequence: TGTGCCAGCAGTCCCCCGGGGGGGGGGGCTGGACCCCTCCACTTT. Amino acid sequence: CASSPPGGGAGPLHF.